A selection of T cell receptor beta chains follows, all from one sample in a study of metastatic and nonmetastatic thyroid tumors. TCRdb re-analyzed the PCR reads using MiXCR. The sample includes thousands of clones, approximately 30% of them seen just once. The sample consisted of adjacent normal tissue. Receptors were obtained from a female donor with papillary thyroid cancer or a benign thyroid nodule (not recorded which). Some clones in this sample may be carry-over from other donors' samples. The CDR3 runs from the conserved cysteine through the conserved F or W. D genes are given only for firm matches. Only some rows state a clone size, as once, few, many or a class for expanded clones.

V gene	D gene	J gene	clone size	CDR3 DNA	CDR3 protein
TRBV6-1	TRBD2	TRBJ2-1	few	TGTGCCAGCAGTAGAACTAGCGAGGGGAGCTCCTACAATGGGCAGTTCTTC	CASSRTSEGSSYNGQFF
TRBV12-3/TRBV12-4	TRBD2	TRBJ2-3	few	TGTGCCAGCAAAGATAGCGGGAGTGGGGATACGCAGTATTTT	CASKDSGSGDTQYF
TRBV12-3/TRBV12-4	TRBD1	TRBJ2-5	.	TGTGCCAGCAGTCCGACAGGGCGAGAGACCCAGTACTTC	CASSPTGRETQYF
TRBV7-9	.	TRBJ2-7	.	TGTGCCAGCAGCTTTGGTGGGTTTGGTTCCTACGAGCAGTACTTC	CASSFGGFGSYEQYF
TRBV7-8	TRBD2	TRBJ2-7	.	TGTGCCAGCAGCCTTCGGACTAGCGGGAGTTCCTACGAGCAGTACTTC	CASSLRTSGSSYEQYF
TRBV6-2/TRBV6-3	.	TRBJ2-7	few	TGTGCCAGCAGCATTAGGGCTACAGCATTATACGAGCAGTACTTC	CASSIRATALYEQYF
TRBV6-1	TRBD1	TRBJ2-1	.	TGTGCCAGCAGAACCGGGACAGCCTACAATGAGCAGTTCTTC	CASRTGTAYNEQFF
TRBV7-9	.	TRBJ2-5	many	TGTGCCAGCAGCCCTAGGGGGGCAGAGACCCAGTACTTC	CASSPRGAETQYF
TRBV6-1	.	TRBJ2-7	medium-sized	TGTGCCAGCAGTTACGCGCAGGACTACGAGCAGTACTTC	CASSYAQDYEQYF
TRBV27	TRBD2	TRBJ2-2	many	TGTGCCAGCAGTCCGCTAGCGGAGAGGAACACCGGGGAGCTGTTTTTT	CASSPLAERNTGELFF
TRBV11-3	.	TRBJ1-1	.	TGTGCCAGCAGCCAAGGACAGAACACTGAAGCTTTCTTT	CASSQGQNTEAFF
TRBV12-3/TRBV12-4	TRBD1	TRBJ2-7	.	TGTGCCAGCAGTTTGGGTTCGACAGGGGCTGGGGACGAGCAGTACTTC	CASSLGSTGAGDEQYF
TRBV27	.	TRBJ2-7	.	TGTGCCGGTACCAAAGGAGTTCGGGTGGAAGGCGGCTCCTACGAGCAGTACTTC	CAGTKGVRVEGGSYEQYF
TRBV30	TRBD1	TRBJ1-2	.	TGTGCCTGGAGTCCCACGGTGGACAGGGTCTATGGCTACACCTTC	CAWSPTVDRVYGYTF
TRBV28	.	TRBJ1-6	few	TGTGCCAGCAGTCGTGGGTGGCGGGTGGTCCGGGATTCACCCCTCCACTTT	CASSRGWRVVRDSPLHF
TRBV19	.	TRBJ2-1	large	TGTGCCAGTAGTACCTCCCGGGAGCAATACAATGAGCAGTTCTTC	CASSTSREQYNEQFF
TRBV4-3	.	TRBJ2-2	few	TGCGCCAGCAGCCAAGATCGGATAGGGGAGCTGTTTTTT	CASSQDRIGELFF
TRBV10-1	TRBD1	TRBJ1-2	.	TGCGCCAGCAGTCGGGACAGGGGTAGGGGCTACACCTTC	CASSRDRGRGYTF
TRBV11-3	.	TRBJ2-1	.	TGTGCCAGCACCCTTAGCGGTTACAATGAGCAGTTCTTC	CASTLSGYNEQFF
TRBV5-1	TRBD1	TRBJ2-3	.	TGCGCCAGCACTCGCGGACAGGGCACAGATACGCAGTATTTT	CASTRGQGTDTQYF
TRBV6-5	.	TRBJ1-2	few	TGTGCCAGCAGTTACGGGCGGAACTATGGCTACACCTTC	CASSYGRNYGYTF
TRBV18	.	TRBJ2-1	.	TGTGCCAGCTCACCCGGGGTCAATGAGCAGTTCTTC	CASSPGVNEQFF
TRBV27	TRBD1	TRBJ2-7	.	TGTGCCAGCAGTTTTTCAGGGACAGGGCAAAATTCCTACGAGCAGTACTTC	CASSFSGTGQNSYEQYF
TRBV28	TRBD1	TRBJ2-2	.	TGTGCCAGTGGGACAGGGGGCATAAAGGACACCGGGGAGCTGTTTTTT	CASGTGGIKDTGELFF
TRBV20-1	.	TRBJ2-3	.	TGCAGTGCTAGAGAGGGGAATACGCAGTATTTT	CSAREGNTQYF
TRBV6-2/TRBV6-3	TRBD2	TRBJ2-3	.	TGTGCCAGCAGTTACTCCGGGCTAGCGGGGCCCACAGATACGCAGTATTTT	CASSYSGLAGPTDTQYF
TRBV28	.	TRBJ1-5	.	TGTGCCAGCAGTGGGGGTGGGCAGCCCCAGCATTTT	CASSGGGQPQHF
TRBV2	.	TRBJ2-7	.	TGTGCCAGTGGGGGGAGCCGGGAGAGGTCCTACGAGCAGTACTTC	CASGGSRERSYEQYF
TRBV20-1	TRBD1	TRBJ1-1	few	TGCAGTGCTAGAGGAGGGGGCATGACTGAAGCTTTCTTT	CSARGGGMTEAFF
TRBV20-1	.	TRBJ1-6	.	TGCAGTGCTAGAGTGGGGTACCGGGGCTCCTATAATTCACCCCTCCACTTT	CSARVGYRGSYNSPLHF
TRBV6-2/TRBV6-3	.	TRBJ2-7	few	TGTGCCAGCAGCCCGTGGTTTCTCTACGAGCAGTACTTC	CASSPWFLYEQYF
TRBV5-1	.	TRBJ2-5	.	TGCGCCAGCAGCTTGGACAACGTGCCGGAGACCCAGTACTTC	CASSLDNVPETQYF
TRBV20-1	.	TRBJ2-1	.	TGCAGTGCTAGAGATGAAGCTGGACTACTCTCCTACAATGAGCAGTTCTTC	CSARDEAGLLSYNEQFF
TRBV4-1	.	TRBJ2-7	.	TGCGCCAGCAGCCAAGACAGGGGATACTACGAGCAGTACTTC	CASSQDRGYYEQYF
TRBV12-3/TRBV12-4	.	TRBJ2-1	few	TGTGCCAGCAGTTTAGGACTCCGCAATGAGCAGTTCTTC	CASSLGLRNEQFF
TRBV7-8	.	TRBJ1-1	medium-sized	TGTGCCAGCAGCTTAGCGCAGGGGTTCATGAACACTGAAGCTTTCTTT	CASSLAQGFMNTEAFF
TRBV11-2	.	TRBJ1-3	.	TGTGCCAGCAGCTTAGATGCCGGAAACACCATATATTTT	CASSLDAGNTIYF
TRBV20-1	.	TRBJ2-7	.	TGCAGCCCCCAGGGGGGGGAGCAGTACTTC	CSPQGGEQYF
TRBV20-1	TRBD1	TRBJ2-7	few	TGCAGTGCGCCGGGACAGGTCGACTACGAGCAGTACTTC	CSAPGQVDYEQYF
TRBV27	TRBD1	TRBJ2-7	.	TGTGCCAGCAGTCCTGGGACAGGGGTCGAGCAGTACTTC	CASSPGTGVEQYF
TRBV12-3/TRBV12-4	TRBD2	TRBJ2-7	.	TGTGCCAGCAGTTTAAGACTAGCGGATTGGCAGTACTTC	CASSLRLADWQYF
TRBV7-2	.	TRBJ1-5	medium-sized	TGTGCCAGCAGCTTATCGGGGGAAGGGCCCCAGCATTTT	CASSLSGEGPQHF
TRBV5-8	TRBD1	TRBJ1-5	medium-sized	TGTGCCAGCAGCTTACCCTCGGGACAGAGGGGTCAGCCCCAGCATTTT	CASSLPSGQRGQPQHF
TRBV28	TRBD2	TRBJ2-1	few	TGTGCCAGCAGTTTGGCGGGGGGCCTGTACAATGAGCAGTTCTTC	CASSLAGGLYNEQFF
TRBV12-3/TRBV12-4	.	TRBJ1-2	large	TGTGCCAGCAGTTTAGCCACTTTCGGGGGCTACACCTTC	CASSLATFGGYTF
TRBV2	.	TRBJ2-7	.	TGTGCCAGCAGTGATGGCAGGGTTGGGACCTACGAGCAGTACTTC	CASSDGRVGTYEQYF
TRBV12-3/TRBV12-4	.	TRBJ2-2	few	TGTGCCAGCAGTTTAGCGAGTCAGTACGGGGAGCTGTTTTTT	CASSLASQYGELFF
TRBV7-2	TRBD1	TRBJ1-6	medium-sized	TGTGCCAGCAGCTTAGCGCAGGGGGGTAGCCTCCACTTT	CASSLAQGGSLHF
TRBV6-2/TRBV6-3	.	TRBJ2-1	many	TGTGCCAGCAGTGCTAGCAGCTCCTACAATGAGCAGTTCTTC	CASSASSSYNEQFF
TRBV30	.	TRBJ2-3	.	TGTGCCTGGAGTGTACCGAGCAAGGCAGATACGCAGTATTTT	CAWSVPSKADTQYF
TRBV30	TRBD2	TRBJ2-1	medium-sized	TGTGCCTGGGGGTGGGAGGGGGAGCAGTTCTTC	CAWGWEGEQFF
TRBV28	TRBD2	TRBJ2-7	many	TGTGCCAGCAGTTTATCCGGGACTACCTACGAGCAGTACTTC	CASSLSGTTYEQYF
TRBV6-1	.	TRBJ1-3	.	TGTGCCAGCCGGACAGCTGGAAACACCATATATTTT	CASRTAGNTIYF
TRBV6-5	TRBD1	TRBJ2-7	few	TGTGCCAGCAGATACGTACAGGGGGGCGAGCAGTACTTC	CASRYVQGGEQYF
TRBV20-1	TRBD2	TRBJ2-2	large	TGCAGTGCTAGAGGGGCGGGACTAGCAGGGAACACCGGGGAGCTGTTTTTT	CSARGAGLAGNTGELFF
TRBV7-2	TRBD2	TRBJ2-3	large	TGTGCCAGCAGCTACGACGGACTAGCGGGCTCACAAGGTACAGATACGCAGTATTTT	CASSYDGLAGSQGTDTQYF
TRBV6-5	.	TRBJ1-2	.	TGTGCCAGCAGTTACGGAGCCTCTGGGCAGGGGATTTGGGGCTACACCTTC	CASSYGASGQGIWGYTF
TRBV12-3/TRBV12-4	.	TRBJ2-4	few	TGTGCCAGCAGTTTACTATGGAGCGAGGTCAAAAACATTCAGTACTTC	CASSLLWSEVKNIQYF
TRBV5-1	TRBD2	TRBJ2-3	.	TGCGCCAGCAGCCCCGGACTAGCGGGGCATGACACAGATACGCAGTATTTT	CASSPGLAGHDTDTQYF
TRBV11-2	.	TRBJ2-3	.	TGTGCCAGCAGCTTTCAGGAGGAACGGGTATATACGCAGTATTTT	CASSFQEERVYTQYF